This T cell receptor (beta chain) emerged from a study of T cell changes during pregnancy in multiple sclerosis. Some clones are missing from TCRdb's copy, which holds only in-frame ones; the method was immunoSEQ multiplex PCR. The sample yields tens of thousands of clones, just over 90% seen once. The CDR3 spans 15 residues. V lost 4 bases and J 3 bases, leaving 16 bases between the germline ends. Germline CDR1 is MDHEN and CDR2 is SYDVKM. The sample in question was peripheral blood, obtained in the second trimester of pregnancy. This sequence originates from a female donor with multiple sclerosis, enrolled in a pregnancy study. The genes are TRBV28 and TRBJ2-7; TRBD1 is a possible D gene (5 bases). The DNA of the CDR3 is TGTGCCAGCAGTTCATCAGGGATCTCCTACTACGAGCAGTACTTC. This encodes CASSSSGISYYEQYF.